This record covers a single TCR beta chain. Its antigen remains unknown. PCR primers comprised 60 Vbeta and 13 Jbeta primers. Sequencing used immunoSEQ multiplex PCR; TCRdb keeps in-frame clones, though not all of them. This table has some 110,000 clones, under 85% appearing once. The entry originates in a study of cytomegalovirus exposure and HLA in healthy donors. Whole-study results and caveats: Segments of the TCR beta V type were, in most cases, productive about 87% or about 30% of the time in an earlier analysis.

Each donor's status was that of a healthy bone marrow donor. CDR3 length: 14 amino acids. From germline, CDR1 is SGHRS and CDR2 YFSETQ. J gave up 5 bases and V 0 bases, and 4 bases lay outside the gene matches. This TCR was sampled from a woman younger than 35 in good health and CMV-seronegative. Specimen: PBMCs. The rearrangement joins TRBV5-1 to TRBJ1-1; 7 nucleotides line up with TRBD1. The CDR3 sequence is CASSLGQGWTEAFF. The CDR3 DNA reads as TGCGCCAGCAGCTTGGGACAGGGTTGGACTGAAGCTTTCTTT. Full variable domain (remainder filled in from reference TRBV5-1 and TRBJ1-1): KAGVTQTPRYLIKTRGQQVTLSCSPISGHRSVSWYQQTPGQGLQFLFEYFSETQRNKGNFPGRFSGRQFSNSRSEMNVSTLELGDSALYLCASSLGQGWTEAFFGQGTRLTVV.